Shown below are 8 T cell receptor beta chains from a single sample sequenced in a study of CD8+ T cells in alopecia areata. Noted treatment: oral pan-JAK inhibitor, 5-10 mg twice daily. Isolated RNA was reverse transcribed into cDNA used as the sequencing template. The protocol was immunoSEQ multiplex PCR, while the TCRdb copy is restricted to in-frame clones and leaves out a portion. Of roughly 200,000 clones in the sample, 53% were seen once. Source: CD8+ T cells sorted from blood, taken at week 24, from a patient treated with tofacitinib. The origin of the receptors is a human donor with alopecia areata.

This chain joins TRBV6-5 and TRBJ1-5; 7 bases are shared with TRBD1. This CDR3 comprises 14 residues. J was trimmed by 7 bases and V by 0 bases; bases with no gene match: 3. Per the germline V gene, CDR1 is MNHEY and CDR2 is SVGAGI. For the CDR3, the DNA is TGTGCCAGCAGTTACTCCAGGGGGTCACAGCCCCAGCATTTT. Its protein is CASSYSRGSQPQHF.

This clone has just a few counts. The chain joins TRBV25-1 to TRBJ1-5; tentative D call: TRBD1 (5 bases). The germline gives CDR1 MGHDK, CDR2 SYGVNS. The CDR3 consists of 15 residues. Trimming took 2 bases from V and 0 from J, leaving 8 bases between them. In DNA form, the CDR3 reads TGTGCCAGCAGTGAAGCAGGGTATAGCAATCAGCCCCAGCATTTT. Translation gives CASSEAGYSNQPQHF.

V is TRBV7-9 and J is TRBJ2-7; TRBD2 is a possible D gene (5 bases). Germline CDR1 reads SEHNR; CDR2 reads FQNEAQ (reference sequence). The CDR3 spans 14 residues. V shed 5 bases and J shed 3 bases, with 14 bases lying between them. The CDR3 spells CASSTPGMDYEQYF. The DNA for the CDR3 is TGTGCCAGCAGCACTCCCGGGATGGACTACGAGCAGTACTTC.

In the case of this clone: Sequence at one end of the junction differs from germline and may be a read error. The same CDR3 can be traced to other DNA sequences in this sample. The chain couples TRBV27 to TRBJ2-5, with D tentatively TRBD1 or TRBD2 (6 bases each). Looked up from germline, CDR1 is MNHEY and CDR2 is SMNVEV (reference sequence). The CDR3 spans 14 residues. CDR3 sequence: CASMFIGGGETQYF. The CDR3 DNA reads TGCGCCAGCATGTTTATCGGAGGGGGAGAGACCCAGTACTTC.

The CDR3 region is CASRGWDSSTDTQYF. CDR3 DNA sequence: TGTGCCAGCAGGGGGTGGGACAGCAGCACAGATACGCAGTATTTT. V and J are TRBV7-2 and TRBJ2-3; 7 bases are shared with TRBD1. V was clipped by 6 bases and J by 0 bases; unmatched bases: 6. This CDR3 contains 15 residues. Germline V gene data show CDR1 as SGHTA and CDR2 as FQGNSA.

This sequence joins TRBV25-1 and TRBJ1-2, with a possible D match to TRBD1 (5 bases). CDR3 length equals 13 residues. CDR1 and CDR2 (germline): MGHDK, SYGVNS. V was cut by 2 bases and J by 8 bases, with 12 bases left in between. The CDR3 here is CASSEIGGGGYTF. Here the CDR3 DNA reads TGTGCCAGCAGTGAAATCGGGGGAGGAGGCTACACCTTC.

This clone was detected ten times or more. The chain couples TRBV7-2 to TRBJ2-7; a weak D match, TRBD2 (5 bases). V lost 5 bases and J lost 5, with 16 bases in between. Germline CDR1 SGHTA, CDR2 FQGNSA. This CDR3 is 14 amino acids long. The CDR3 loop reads CASSNRAVANEQYF. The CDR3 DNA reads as TGTGCCAGCAGCAACCGAGCGGTTGCTAACGAGCAGTACTTC.

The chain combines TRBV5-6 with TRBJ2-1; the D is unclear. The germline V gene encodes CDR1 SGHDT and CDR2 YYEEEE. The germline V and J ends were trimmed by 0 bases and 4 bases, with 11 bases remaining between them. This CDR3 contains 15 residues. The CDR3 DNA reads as TGTGCCAGCAGCTTGGGCAGGTTGGTGTACAATGAGCAGTTCTTC. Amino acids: CASSLGRLVYNEQFF.